Described below is a single TCR beta chain sequence and its context. The antigen it recognizes is unknown. Nothing much larger sits one base from this clone, and base qualities are not available. This record comes from a study of radiotherapy plus CTLA-4 blockade in lung cancer (dated by TCRdb to 2016 to 2019). Looking at the study overall: Among enrolled patients, under 20% had an objective response and roughly 31% reached disease control. Summary of the overall study and its limitations: The strongest predictors of response were reported to be early dynamic shifts in blood T cell clones along with a rise in serum interferon-beta following radiation. After treatment with radiotherapy and ipilimumab, TCR clones that originated in tumors expanded in peripheral blood.

The library came from the immunoSEQ multiplex PCR assay. The source is immuneACCESS, and TCRdb retained only in-frame sequences with V and J called. Part of the clones is not carried over; for the studies checked, unresolved V genes explain less than half of this, and the remainder is unexplained. For this sample there are tens of thousands of clones; around 83% appear just once. Clones ranked in the top ten supply about 14% of the sample. The study evaluated CTLA-4 blockade (ipilimumab) given together with focal radiation therapy in patients who had chemo-refractory metastatic non-small-cell lung cancer. Trimming leaves V shorter by 3 bases and J shorter by 7 bases, with the junction holding 7 bases beyond the gene matches. From its cysteine to its phenylalanine, the CDR3 spans 14 amino acids. Of the read, only the CDR3 DNA is kept; its 42 bases are in frame from base 1. CDR1 GTSNPN and CDR2 SVGIG were looked up in the germline V gene (reference sequence).

This specimen consisted of peripheral blood, obtained from a patient treated with radiotherapy plus ipilimumab. The chain joins TRBV30 to TRBJ1-4; the junction holds 8 bases that match TRBD1. The source of this sequence is a human donor with non-small cell lung cancer that progressed on radiotherapy plus ipilimumab. Here the CDR3 is given as CAWSAGQGGEKLFF. The DNA sequence is as follows: TGTGCCTGGAGCGCCGGACAGGGAGGTGAAAAACTGTTTTTT.